This entry lists 7 T cell receptor beta chains sequenced from one sample in a study of blood T cell repertoires in COVID-19. This table comes from immunoSEQ multiplex PCR, and its TCRdb copy is limited to in-frame clones, with some not included. The sample holds about 200,000 clones, 88% seen once. Sequencing was performed on peripheral blood. The receptors were gathered from a man between 18 and 35 years old with active or convalescent COVID-19.

This clone has only a few counts. The chain employs TRBV16 and TRBJ1-3; tentative D call: TRBD1 (5 bases). This CDR3 contains 15 residues. The germline V and J ends were trimmed by 4 bases and 5 bases, with 15 bases remaining between them. Germline-derived CDR1 and CDR2 are KGHSY and FQNENV. This CDR3 is CASSPSRTYRNTIYF. CDR3 in DNA: TGTGCCAGCAGCCCTTCCAGGACATACAGAAACACCATATATTTT.

The gene calls are TRBV19 and TRBJ1-1; D is unresolved. The CDR3 contains 13 residues. Germline V gives CDR1 LNHDA, CDR2 SQIVND (reference sequence). V was trimmed by 7 bases and J by 3 bases, leaving 12 bases between them. CDR3 loop: CASKVLTHTEAFF. CDR3 nucleotide sequence: TGTGCCAGTAAGGTTTTGACACACACTGAAGCTTTCTTT. The full variable domain, its missing parts supplied by reference TRBV19 and TRBJ1-1, is DGGITQSPKYLFRKEGQNVTLSCEQNLNHDAMYWYRQDPGQGLRLIYYSQIVNDFQKGDIAEGYSVSREKKESFPLTVTSAQKNPTAFYLCASKVLTHTEAFFGQGTRLTVV.

CDR3 nucleotides: TGTGCCAGCAGCTTTCTTAGCGGGAGCCCCGGGGAGCTGTTTTTT. It specifies CASSFLSGSPGELFF. The chain recombines TRBV7-3 with TRBJ2-2; 9 nucleotides line up with TRBD2. Germline values: CDR1 SGHTA, CDR2 FQGTGA. The CDR3 is 15 amino acids. V shed 3 bases, J shed 6 bases, and the junction held 5 bases outside the gene matches.

This clone was seen ten or more times. The rearrangement links TRBV14 to TRBJ2-5; 10 positions match TRBD2. Germline trimming cut 1 base from V and 4 bases from J; bases unmatched to any gene: 3. CDR1 and CDR2 from the germline V gene are SGHDN and FVKESK. The CDR3 is 15 residues long. The CDR3 region is CASSQGLAGAETQYF. CDR3 nucleotide sequence: TGTGCCAGCAGCCAAGGGCTAGCGGGAGCAGAGACCCAGTACTTC. The whole variable domain, remainder taken from reference TRBV14 and TRBJ2-5, is EAGVTQFPSHSVIEKGQTVTLRCDPISGHDNLYWYRRVMGKEIKFLLHFVKESKQDESGMPNNRFLAERTGGTYSTLKVQPAELEDSGVYFCASSQGLAGAETQYFGPGTRLLVL.

J is TRBJ2-5 and V is TRBV27; D is ambiguous. Trimming cost V 3 bases and J 0 bases, with 5 bases left between them. CDR1 is MNHEY, CDR2 SMNVEV, per germline (reference sequence). The CDR3 spans 13 residues. This CDR3 reads CASSFSYQETQYF. The CDR3 region has the DNA TGTGCCAGCAGTTTTTCGTACCAAGAGACCCAGTACTTC.

V and J are TRBV2 and TRBJ2-1; maybe TRBD2 (6 bases). The CDR3 is 15 amino acids. The germline CDR1 and CDR2 sequences are SNHLY and FYNNEI. The germline V and J ends were trimmed by 6 bases and 4 bases, with 16 bases remaining between them. CDR3 region: CASRTGTLQYNEQFF. CDR3 nucleotide sequence: TGTGCCAGCAGAACCGGGACTTTGCAATACAATGAGCAGTTCTTC.

This rearrangement joins TRBV9 to TRBJ2-7; TRBD1 matches at 9 bases. The CDR3 runs to 18 residues. The germline gives CDR1 SGDLS, CDR2 YYNGEE. J was trimmed by 5 bases and V by 3 bases; bases with no gene match: 18. CDR3 region: CASSGTGTGTSHYDEQYF. The CDR3 DNA reads TGTGCCAGCAGCGGGACCGGGACAGGGACTTCCCACTACGACGAGCAGTACTTC.